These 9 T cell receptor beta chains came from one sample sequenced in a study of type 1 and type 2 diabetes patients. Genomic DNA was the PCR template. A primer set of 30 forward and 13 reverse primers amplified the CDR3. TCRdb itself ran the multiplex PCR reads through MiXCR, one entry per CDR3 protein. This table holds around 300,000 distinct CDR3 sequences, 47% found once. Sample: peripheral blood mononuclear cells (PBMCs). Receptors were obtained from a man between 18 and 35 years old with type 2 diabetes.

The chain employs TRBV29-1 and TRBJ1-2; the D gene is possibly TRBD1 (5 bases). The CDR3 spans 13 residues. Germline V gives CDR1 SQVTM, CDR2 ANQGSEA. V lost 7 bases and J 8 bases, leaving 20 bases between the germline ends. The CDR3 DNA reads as TGCAGCGCCGGGACGACGGGCCTTGGGGGCTACACCTTC. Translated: CSAGTTGLGGYTF.

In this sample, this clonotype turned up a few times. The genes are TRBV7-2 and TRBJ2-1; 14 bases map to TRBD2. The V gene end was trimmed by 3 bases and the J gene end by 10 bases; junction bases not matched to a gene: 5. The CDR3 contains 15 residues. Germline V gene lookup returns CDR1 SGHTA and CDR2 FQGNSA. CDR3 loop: CASSLTSGGAGEQFF. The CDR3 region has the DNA TGTGCCAGCAGCTTGACTAGCGGGGGGGCCGGGGAGCAGTTCTTC.

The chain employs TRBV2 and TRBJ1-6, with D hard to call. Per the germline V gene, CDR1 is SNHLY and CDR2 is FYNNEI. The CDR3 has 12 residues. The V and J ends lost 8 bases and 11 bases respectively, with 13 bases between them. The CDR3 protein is CASQEQNPPLHF. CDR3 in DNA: TGTGCCAGCCAGGAGCAAAACCCACCCCTCCACTTT.

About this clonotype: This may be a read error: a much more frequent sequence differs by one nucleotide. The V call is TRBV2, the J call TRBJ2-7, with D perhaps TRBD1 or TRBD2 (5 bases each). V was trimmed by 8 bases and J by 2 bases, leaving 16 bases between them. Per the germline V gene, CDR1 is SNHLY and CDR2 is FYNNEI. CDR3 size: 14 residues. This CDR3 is CASGAGEGPYEQYF. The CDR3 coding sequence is TGTGCCAGCGGCGCAGGTGAGGGGCCCTACGAGCAGTACTTC. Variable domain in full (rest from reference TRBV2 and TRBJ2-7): EPEVTQTPSHQVTQMGQEVILRCVPISNHLYFYWYRQILGQKVEFLVSFYNNEISEKSEIFDDQFSVERPDGSNFTLKIRSTKLEDSAMYFCASGAGEGPYEQYFGPGTRLTVT.

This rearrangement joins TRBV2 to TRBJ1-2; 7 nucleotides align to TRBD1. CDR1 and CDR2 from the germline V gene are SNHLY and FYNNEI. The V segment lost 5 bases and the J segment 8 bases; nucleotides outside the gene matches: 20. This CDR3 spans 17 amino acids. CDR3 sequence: CASSPTSGRLTGAGYTF. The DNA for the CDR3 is TGTGCCAGCAGTCCAACTAGCGGGAGACTTACAGGGGCCGGCTACACCTTC.

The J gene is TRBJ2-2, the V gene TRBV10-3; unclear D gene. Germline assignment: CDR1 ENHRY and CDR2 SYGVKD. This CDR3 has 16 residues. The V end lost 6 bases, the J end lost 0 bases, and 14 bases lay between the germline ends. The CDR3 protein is CAISPGRNANTGELFF. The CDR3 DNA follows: TGTGCCATCAGCCCCGGACGTAACGCGAACACCGGGGAGCTGTTTTTT.

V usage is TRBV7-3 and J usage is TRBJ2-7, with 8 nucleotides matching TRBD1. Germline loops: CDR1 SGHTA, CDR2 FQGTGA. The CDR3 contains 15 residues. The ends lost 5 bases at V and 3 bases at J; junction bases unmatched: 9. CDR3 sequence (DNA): TGTGCCAGCAGCACGGACAGGGCTTGGGGCTACGAGCAGTACTTC. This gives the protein CASSTDRAWGYEQYF.

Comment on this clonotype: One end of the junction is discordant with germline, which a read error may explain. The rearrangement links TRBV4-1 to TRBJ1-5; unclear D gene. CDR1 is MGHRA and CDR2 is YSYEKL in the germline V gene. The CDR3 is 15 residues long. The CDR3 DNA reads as TGCGCCAGCAGCTTGAGAAGAGATAGCAATCAGCCCCGGCATTTT. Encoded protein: CASSLRRDSNQPRHF.

As DNA, the CDR3 is TGTGCCAGCAGCCAAGATCTTGCCAGGGACGAGGATGGCTACACCTTC. Translation: CASSQDLARDEDGYTF. This chain links TRBV4-2 with TRBJ1-2, with a possible D match to TRBD1 (5 bases). The CDR3 covers 16 residues. In germline, CDR1 is LGHNA, CDR2 YNFKEQ. V shed 0 bases and J shed 6 bases, with 17 bases lying between them.